These 12 T cell receptor beta chains came from one sample sequenced in a study of blood T cell repertoires in COVID-19. The table came from immunoSEQ multiplex PCR; TCRdb's copy has only in-frame clones and leaves some out. Of around 130,000 clones listed, 84% are singletons. Sequencing was done on a sample of peripheral blood. These receptors were obtained from a woman in her sixties with acute or convalescent COVID-19.

This chain uses TRBV19 with TRBJ2-3; 11 bases agree with TRBD2. J lost 5 bases, V lost 1 base, and 8 bases had no gene match. The CDR3 sequence is 17 residues long. Germline-derived CDR1 and CDR2 are LNHDA and SQIVND (reference sequence). The CDR3, as DNA: TGTGCCAGTAGTATAGGGTATAGCGGGGGGGCACGAGATACGCAGTATTTT. Encoded protein: CASSIGYSGGARDTQYF. Looking up the rest from reference TRBV19 and TRBJ2-3 gives the full variable domain: DGGITQSPKYLFRKEGQNVTLSCEQNLNHDAMYWYRQDPGQGLRLIYYSQIVNDFQKGDIAEGYSVSREKKESFPLTVTSAQKNPTAFYLCASSIGYSGGARDTQYFGPGTRLTVL.

This chain connects TRBV24-1 to TRBJ1-2; D may be TRBD1 (5 bases). Germline lookup yields CDR1 KGHDR and CDR2 SFDVKD. The V end was cut by 2 bases, the J end by 8 bases, with 17 bases between. The CDR3 is 15 residues long. The CDR3 is CATSDSQFTEGGYTF. In DNA form, the CDR3 reads TGTGCCACCAGTGATTCTCAGTTCACGGAGGGGGGCTACACCTTC.

The chain is built from TRBV2 and TRBJ2-5; possibly TRBD1 for D (6 bases). Trimming pared 2 bases from V and 7 bases from J, leaving 17 bases between. Germline CDR1 and CDR2: SNHLY and FYNNEI. The CDR3 has 15 amino acids. In DNA, the CDR3 is TGTGCCAGCAGTGAATCAAAGGGGGTCGAGTGGACCCAGTACTTC. Translated, it gives CASSESKGVEWTQYF.

The chain links TRBV19 to TRBJ1-5, with TRBD1 matching over 7 bases. J lost 7 bases, V lost 7 bases, and 4 bases had no gene match. The CDR3 covers 12 residues. The germline V gene encodes CDR1 LNHDA and CDR2 SQIVND (reference sequence). CDR3 region: CASKGGGQPQHF. As DNA, the CDR3 is TGTGCCAGTAAAGGGGGCGGCCAGCCCCAGCATTTT.

The V call is TRBV18, the J call TRBJ1-3; 9 bases align to TRBD1. V shed 2 bases and J 8 bases; nucleotides not matched to a gene: 7. This CDR3 is 15 amino acids long. Germline values: CDR1 KGHSH, CDR2 LQKENI. This CDR3 is CASSPFPGQGDTIYF. CDR3 bases: TGTGCCAGCTCACCATTTCCGGGACAGGGAGACACCATATATTTT.

J is TRBJ2-2 and V is TRBV18; tentatively, D is TRBD1 (6 bases). With 5 bases removed from V and 3 bases from J, the gap between germline ends came to 16 bases. The CDR3 sequence is 16 residues long. Germline V gene sequence: CDR1 KGHSH, CDR2 LQKENI. The CDR3 sequence: CASSSQQGGDTGELFF. The CDR3 nucleotides read TGTGCCAGCTCATCCCAACAGGGTGGTGACACCGGGGAGCTGTTTTTT.

This chain connects TRBV27 to TRBJ2-2, with D perhaps TRBD1 (5 bases). Trimming removed 10 bases from V and 3 bases from J, with 12 bases in between. The germline gives CDR1 MNHEY, CDR2 SMNVEV (reference sequence). The CDR3 extends over 13 amino acids. CDR3 residues: CATSDSYTGELFF. The CDR3 DNA sequence: TGTGCCACCTCCGACAGCTACACCGGGGAGCTGTTTTTT.

The V gene is TRBV6-5, the J gene TRBJ1-2; TRBD1 matches at 9 bases. CDR1 MNHEY and CDR2 SVGAGI come from the germline V gene. The CDR3 consists of 15 residues. The ends lost 9 bases at V and 8 bases at J; junction bases unmatched: 16. The CDR3 is CASYGQGPFLRGYTF. CDR3 DNA sequence: TGTGCCAGTTACGGACAGGGGCCCTTCCTCAGGGGCTACACCTTC.

This sequence joins TRBV24-1 and TRBJ2-1, with D possibly being TRBD2 (5 bases). V lost 0 bases to trimming and J lost 7 bases, with 6 bases between them. This CDR3 has 13 residues. Germline V gene lookup returns CDR1 KGHDR and CDR2 SFDVKD. CDR3 residues: CATSDLPGNEQFF. CDR3 coding DNA: TGTGCCACCAGTGATTTGCCGGGGAATGAGCAGTTCTTC.

This chain connects TRBV19 to TRBJ2-5; tentatively, D is TRBD1 (6 bases). Trimming stripped 5 bases from V and 1 base from J, with 14 bases between. CDR3 length equals 15 residues. Per the germline V gene, CDR1 is LNHDA and CDR2 is SQIVND (reference sequence). The chain's CDR3 is CASSPHRQVQETQYF. The CDR3 DNA follows: TGTGCCAGTAGTCCCCATCGACAGGTCCAAGAGACCCAGTACTTC.

The chain couples TRBV5-1 to TRBJ1-2, with a possible D match to TRBD1 (6 bases). This CDR3 region has 14 residues. The V and J ends lost 4 bases and 7 bases respectively, with 17 bases between them. Germline-derived CDR1 and CDR2 are SGHRS and YFSETQ. CDR3 nucleotide sequence: TGCGCCAGCAGCACCGTTGGGGGGGGCATTGGCTACACCTTC. Amino acids: CASSTVGGGIGYTF.

This clone was recorded only once. The V gene is TRBV15, the J gene TRBJ1-1; D uncertain. The CDR3 covers 12 residues. V lost 5 bases, J lost 1 base, and 5 bases lay in between. Germline CDR1 LNHNV, CDR2 YYDKDF (reference sequence). DNA of the CDR3: TGTGCCACCAGCCCTCGGAACACTGAAGCTTTCTTT. Protein sequence: CATSPRNTEAFF.